This is a list of T cell receptor beta chains from one sample in a study of cytotoxic CD8 clonotypes in ibrutinib-treated CLL. Using immunoSEQ multiplex PCR, the repertoire was profiled, and TCRdb retains in-frame clones only, with some absent. The sample carries approximately 340,000 clones, over 60% recorded once. Sequenced here: PBMCs, sampled after 36 months of ibrutinib treatment. The receptors stem from a human donor with chronic lymphocytic leukemia. Each CDR3 is given without its conserved first and last residue.

v_gene: TRBV15
j_gene: TRBJ2-7
CDR3aa: ATSNRDGKYEQY

v_gene: TRBV10-3
j_gene: TRBJ2-7
CDR3aa: AISESEGALDEQY

v_gene: TRBV6-5
j_gene: TRBJ2-7
CDR3aa: ASSYGGTSYEQY

v_gene: TRBV7-2
j_gene: TRBJ2-3
CDR3aa: ASSLIRPWGTDTQY

v_gene: TRBV7-8
j_gene: TRBJ2-7
CDR3aa: ASSLLAELSYEQY

v_gene: TRBV18
j_gene: TRBJ1-4
CDR3aa: ASSPRPPGEKLF

v_gene: TRBV28
j_gene: TRBJ2-1
CDR3aa: ASSRRGQQF

v_gene: TRBV5-6
j_gene: TRBJ2-3
CDR3aa: ASSQGLASETQY

v_gene: TRBV5-1
j_gene: TRBJ2-1
CDR3aa: ASSLGPLSVVNEQF

v_gene: TRBV7-2
j_gene: TRBJ1-2
CDR3aa: ASSIRDSHDYGYT

v_gene: TRBV29-1
j_gene: TRBJ2-3
CDR3aa: SVTGLRTDTQY

v_gene: TRBV7-6
j_gene: TRBJ2-7
CDR3aa: ASSLALASHYEQY

v_gene: TRBV27
j_gene: TRBJ2-7
CDR3aa: ASSPDGAYGRYEQY

v_gene: TRBV2
j_gene: TRBJ2-1
CDR3aa: ASSGHNEQF

v_gene: TRBV2
j_gene: TRBJ2-2
CDR3aa: ASSARLATGELF

v_gene: TRBV5-6
j_gene: TRBJ1-5
CDR3aa: ASSLGPQGQPQH

v_gene: TRBV18
j_gene: TRBJ2-3
CDR3aa: ASSPGQASTDTQY

v_gene: TRBV7-8
j_gene: TRBJ2-5
CDR3aa: ASSLEEDQETQY

v_gene: TRBV4-1
j_gene: TRBJ2-7
CDR3aa: ASSHLGRSVYEQY

v_gene: TRBV11-2
j_gene: TRBJ2-2
CDR3aa: ASSRIGTGELF

v_gene: TRBV7-9
j_gene: TRBJ2-7
CDR3aa: ASSPTWAYEQY

v_gene: TRBV19
j_gene: TRBJ1-5
CDR3aa: ASSIRGDNQPQH